The present T cell receptor (beta chain) was sequenced within a study of shared clonotypes between healthy human individuals. This clone came up once. The antigen is not known. As defined, naive CD8 cells were CD45RO-negative and positively selected for CCR7, with terminally differentiated effector memory CD45RA+ cells excluded. This CDR3 is 13 amino acids long. V shed 8 bases, J shed 2 bases, and the junction held 7 bases outside the gene matches. Germline V CDR1 and CDR2: SQVTM, ANQGSEA. Findings and caveats of the study: The study found about 5% of naive CD4 clonotypes shared across four donors. On the whole, naive subsets had larger estimated richness than memory subsets had. An expected dependence of interdonor clonotype sharing on sequencing depth was noted.

Sequencing was at deep level. Assay: immunoSEQ multiplex PCR; the TCRdb copy retains only in-frame clones and omits some. This table holds 2 million to 2.5 million clones, around 93% found once. The sample consisted of naive CD8+ T cells from PBMCs. This TCR came from a man between 18 and 35 years old in good health. Some clones in this sample may be carry-over from other donors' samples. V is TRBV29-1 and J is TRBJ2-3, with 7 bases aligning to TRBD1. The CDR3 is CSTDRENTDTQYF. The CDR3 coding sequence is TGCAGCACTGACAGGGAGAACACAGATACGCAGTATTTT.